Below are 6 T cell receptor beta chains sequenced from a single sample in a study of blood T cell repertoires in COVID-19. Clones were read by immunoSEQ multiplex PCR, and TCRdb kept only the in-frame ones, dropping some. The data show roughly 400,000 clones, approximately 91% seen once. The source material was PBMCs or T cells enriched from blood (not recorded which). The receptors were gathered from a woman aged 18-35 years who had been exposed to COVID-19.

This clone was picked up one time. CDR3 loop: CASGLQLAALNTGELFF. DNA of the CDR3: TGTGCTAGTGGTTTGCAACTAGCTGCTTTGAACACCGGGGAGCTGTTTTTT. The chain is built from TRBV12-5 and TRBJ2-2, with D possibly TRBD2 on 6 matching bases. This CDR3 has 17 amino acids. Deletions cut 2 bases from V and 1 base from J, with 14 bases between. Looked up from germline, CDR1 is LGHNT and CDR2 is FRNRAP.

The V and J genes are TRBV3-1 (or the pseudogene TRBV3-2) and TRBJ1-4; TRBD1 might be the D (5 bases). V lost 0 bases and J 8 bases, leaving 10 bases between the germline ends. The CDR3 is 14 amino acids. Germline V gene data show CDR1 as LGHDT and CDR2 as YNNKEL (reference sequence). This chain's CDR3 is CASSQDTGGEKLFF. The CDR3 DNA reads as TGTGCCAGCAGCCAAGATACCGGGGGGGAAAAACTGTTTTTT.

The chain joins TRBV5-1 to TRBJ2-1; 8 bases match TRBD2. Germline V lookup: CDR1 SGHRS, CDR2 YFSETQ. The CDR3 extends over 15 amino acids. Losses at the gene ends were 4 bases for V and 7 bases for J; bases not matched to a gene: 10. For the CDR3, the DNA is TGCGCCAGCAGCCTTGGACTAGCTGAGAGGAATGAGCAGTTCTTC. This sequence encodes CASSLGLAERNEQFF.

The V gene is TRBV25-1, the J gene TRBJ2-1; 9 nucleotides align to TRBD1. Germline assignment: CDR1 MGHDK and CDR2 SYGVNS. The CDR3 runs to 16 residues. Germline trimming cut 5 bases from V and 6 bases from J; bases unmatched to any gene: 11. CDR3: CASSLGPGQGFNEQFF. The CDR3 DNA follows: TGTGCCAGCAGTCTAGGGCCGGGACAGGGTTTCAATGAGCAGTTCTTC. Supplemented by reference TRBV25-1 and TRBJ2-1, the full variable domain reads EADIYQTPRYLVIGTGKKITLECSQTMGHDKMYWYQQDPGMELHLIHYSYGVNSTEKGDLSSESTVSRIRTEHFPLTLESARPSHTSQYLCASSLGPGQGFNEQFFGPGTRLTVL.

The rearrangement joins TRBV7-9 to TRBJ1-2; the D is unclear. V was shortened by 3 bases and J by 4 bases, with 9 bases between the two germline ends. The CDR3 consists of 13 residues. From germline, CDR1 is SEHNR and CDR2 FQNEAQ (reference sequence). The CDR3 bases are TGTGCCAGCAGCTTTTTCCCTTCCTATGGCTACACCTTC. This translates into CASSFFPSYGYTF.

The gene calls are TRBV28 and TRBJ2-5; 8 bases are shared with TRBD1. In germline, CDR1 is MDHEN, CDR2 SYDVKM. The ends lost 3 bases at V and 4 bases at J; junction bases unmatched: 10. The CDR3 is made up of 16 amino acids. This CDR3 reads CASSFSGGSIIETQYF. The CDR3 DNA reads TGTGCCAGCAGTTTTTCAGGGGGCTCAATTATAGAGACCCAGTACTTC.